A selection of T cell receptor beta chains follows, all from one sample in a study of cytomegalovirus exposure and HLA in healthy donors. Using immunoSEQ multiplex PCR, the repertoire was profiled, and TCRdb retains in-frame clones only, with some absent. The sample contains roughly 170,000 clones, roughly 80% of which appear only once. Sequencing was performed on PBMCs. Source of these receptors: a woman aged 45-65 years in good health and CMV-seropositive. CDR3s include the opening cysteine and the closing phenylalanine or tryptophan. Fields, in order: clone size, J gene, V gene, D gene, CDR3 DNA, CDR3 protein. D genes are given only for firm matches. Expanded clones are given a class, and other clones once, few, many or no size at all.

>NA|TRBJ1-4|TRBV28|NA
TGTGCCAGCAGCCCTACCGGGACTCTAAGTAAAAAACTGTTTTTT
CASSPTGTLSKKLFF
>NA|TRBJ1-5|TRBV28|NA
TGTGCCAGCAGTTCGTTGCCCTCAGGGCAGCCCCAGCATTTT
CASSSLPSGQPQHF
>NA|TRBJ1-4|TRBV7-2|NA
TGTGCCAGCAGCTGGGACATATTGGCTAATGAAAAACTGTTTTTT
CASSWDILANEKLFF
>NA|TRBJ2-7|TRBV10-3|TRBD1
TGTGCCATCAGGCCCCGACAGGGATGGCAGTACTTC
CAIRPRQGWQYF
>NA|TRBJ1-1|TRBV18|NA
TGTGCCAGCTCCCGCCGGGAGGGCACTGAAGCTTTCTTT
CASSRREGTEAFF
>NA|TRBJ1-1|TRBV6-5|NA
TGTGCCAGCAGAAGGGGCCCCACTGAAGCTTTCTTT
CASRRGPTEAFF
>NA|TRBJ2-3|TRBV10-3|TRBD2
TGTGCCACCCTAGCGGGCACAGATACGCAGTATTTT
CATLAGTDTQYF
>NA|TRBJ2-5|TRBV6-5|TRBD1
TGTGCCAGCAGTGCCACAGGGGTGGGGGAGACCCAGTACTTC
CASSATGVGETQYF
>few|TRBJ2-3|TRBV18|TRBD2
TGTGCCAGCTCACCCGCTGCGGGAGGGCGTAAGGGCACAGATACGCAGTATTTT
CASSPAAGGRKGTDTQYF
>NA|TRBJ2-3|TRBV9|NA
TGTGCCAGCAGCGTTTTCCCGAGCCCCATGGCGGGGGATACGCAGTATTTT
CASSVFPSPMAGDTQYF
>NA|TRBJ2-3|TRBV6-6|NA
TGTGCCAGCAGTTACCCTACTTCCCGCACAGATACGCAGTATTTT
CASSYPTSRTDTQYF
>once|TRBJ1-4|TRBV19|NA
TGTGCCAGTAGTATAGTCGGGTTTAATGAAAAACTGTTTTTT
CASSIVGFNEKLFF
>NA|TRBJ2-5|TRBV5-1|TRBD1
TGCGCCAGCAGCTTTGGACAGGGACAAGAGACCCAGTACTTC
CASSFGQGQETQYF
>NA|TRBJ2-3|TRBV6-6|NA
TGTGCCAGCAGGGAGACAGCGACTAGCACAGATACGCAGTATTTT
CASRETATSTDTQYF
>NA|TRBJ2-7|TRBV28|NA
TGTGCCAGCAGATCGGCGGGATACGAGCAGTACTTC
CASRSAGYEQYF
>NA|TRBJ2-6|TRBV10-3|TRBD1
TGTGCCATCGACAGGGGGCCGGCAGGGGCCAACGTCCTGACTTTC
CAIDRGPAGANVLTF
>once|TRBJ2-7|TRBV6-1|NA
TGTGCCAGCAGTGGAACTCGACTGAGCTCCTACGAGCAGTACTTC
CASSGTRLSSYEQYF
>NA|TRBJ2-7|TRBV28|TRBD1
TGTGCCAGCAGAGAGGGGGCTCCCTCCCAGGAGCAGTACTTC
CASREGAPSQEQYF
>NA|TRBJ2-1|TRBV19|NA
TGTGCCAGTAGTATTCTCCTCAGCTCCTACAATGAGCAGTTCTTC
CASSILLSSYNEQFF
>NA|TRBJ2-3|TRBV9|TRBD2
TGTGCCAGCAGCGTAGCCTCCCGCCCGGCGGGAGGGGTAGATACGCAGTATTTT
CASSVASRPAGGVDTQYF
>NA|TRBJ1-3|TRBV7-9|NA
TGTGCCAGCAGCTTAGGAGGGAGAACGGGAAACACCATATATTTT
CASSLGGRTGNTIYF
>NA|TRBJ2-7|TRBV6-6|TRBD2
TGTGCCAGCACCCCGTCAGCGGGGACCTACGAGCAGTACTTC
CASTPSAGTYEQYF
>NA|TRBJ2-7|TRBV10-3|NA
TGTGCCATCAGTCAAAGACTAGTCACCTCCTACGAGCAGTACTTC
CAISQRLVTSYEQYF
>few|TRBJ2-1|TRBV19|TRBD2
TGTGCCAGTAGTAGGACTAGCGGGAGCTCCTACAATGAGCAGTTCTTC
CASSRTSGSSYNEQFF
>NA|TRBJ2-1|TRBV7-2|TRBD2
TGTGCCAGCAGCCTAGACCCCACTCTAGCGGGAGCGAAGTACAATGAGCAGTTCTTC
CASSLDPTLAGAKYNEQFF
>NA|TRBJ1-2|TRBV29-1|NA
TGCAGCGTTACCACAGGTCCGGGGGGCTATGGCTACACCTTC
CSVTTGPGGYGYTF
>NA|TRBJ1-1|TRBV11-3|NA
TGTGCCAGCAGCTTAGACGGGAACACTGAAGCTTTCTTT
CASSLDGNTEAFF
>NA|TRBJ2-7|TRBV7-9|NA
TGTGCCAGCAGCTCCGGGATTGGCTCCTACGAGCAGTACTTC
CASSSGIGSYEQYF
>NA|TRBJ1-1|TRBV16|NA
TGTGCCAGCAGCCAGTACATGAACACTGAAGCTTTCTTT
CASSQYMNTEAFF
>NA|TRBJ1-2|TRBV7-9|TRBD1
TGTGCCAGCAGCCTCGGACAGGAGGACTATGGCTACACCTTC
CASSLGQEDYGYTF
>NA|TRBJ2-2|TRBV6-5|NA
TGTGCCAGCAGCAGGGCAGGGCGAAGCGGGGAGCTGTTTTTT
CASSRAGRSGELFF
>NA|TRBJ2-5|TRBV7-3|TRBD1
TGTGCCAGCAGCCGGACAGGTCGAGAGACCCAGTACTTC
CASSRTGRETQYF
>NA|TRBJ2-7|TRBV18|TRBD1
TGTGCCAGCTCCCGGGACAGCTACGAGCAGTACTTC
CASSRDSYEQYF
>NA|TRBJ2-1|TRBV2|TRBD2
TGTGCCAGCAGACCCACGGGAAGCGGGGGGGCCAATGAGCAGTTCTTC
CASRPTGSGGANEQFF
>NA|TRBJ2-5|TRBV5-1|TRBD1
TGCGCCAGCAGCTTTTCCACAGGGGGCTCAGAGACCCAGTACTTC
CASSFSTGGSETQYF
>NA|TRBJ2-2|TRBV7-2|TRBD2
TGTGCCAGCAGCGTTCTAGCGGGAGACCTAACCGGGGAGCTGTTTTTT
CASSVLAGDLTGELFF
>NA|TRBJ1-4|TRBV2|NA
TGTGCCAGCAGTGCGCTCAGGGGTATTAATGAAAAACTGTTTTTT
CASSALRGINEKLFF
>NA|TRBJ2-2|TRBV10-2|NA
TGCGCCAGCAGTCCTTCGGGAAGAAGGGCCGGGGAGCTGTTTTTT
CASSPSGRRAGELFF
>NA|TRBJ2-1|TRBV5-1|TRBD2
TGCGCCAGCAGCCACCCAGGTTCGGGAGGTGATGAGCAGTTCTTC
CASSHPGSGGDEQFF